The rows below give T cell receptor beta chains drawn from one sample of a study of patients and donors after allogeneic stem cell transplantation. From the RT-PCR reads, TCRdb called clonotypes with MiXCR, one entry per CDR3 protein. Found here are roughly 940,000 distinct CDR3 sequences, more than 15% of them singletons; the top ten hold roughly 6%. The sequencing input was blood, either unsorted or a sorted T cell fraction (not recorded which). Source of these receptors: a human donor who was either an allogeneic HSCT recipient or a stem cell or donor lymphocyte infusion donor (not recorded which). It is not recorded whose cells these are; they may come from a transplant donor. CDR3s include the opening cysteine and the closing phenylalanine or tryptophan. Clone size is stated in some rows and not others, as once, few, many or a class when expanded.

J	V	size	CDR3
TRBJ2-2	TRBV5-1	-	CASYKGASTGGELFF
TRBJ2-3	TRBV6-6	few	CASRSGSADTQYF
TRBJ1-4	TRBV3-1	-	CASSLGQGTNEKLFF
TRBJ2-2	TRBV4-1	few	CASSQEGGGMPGELFF
TRBJ2-2	TRBV29-1	-	CSAAGTVTGELFF
TRBJ2-3	TRBV7-2	few	CASSAVGRSSTDTQYF
TRBJ2-2	TRBV24-1	few	CATSDSTTRTGELFF
TRBJ2-3	TRBV6-2/TRBV6-3	-	CASSNLRLERTDTQYF
TRBJ1-4	TRBV15	few	CATSRRGTFGGEKLFF
TRBJ1-2	TRBV4-3	-	CASSQESSGRGYTF
TRBJ2-5	TRBV7-7	-	CASSFSALQETQYF
TRBJ1-2	TRBV2	-	CASRPGQPYGYTF
TRBJ2-3	TRBV12-3/TRBV12-4	many	CASSLRPDTQYF
TRBJ1-4	TRBV2	few	CASVGEGATNEKLFF
TRBJ2-1	TRBV20-1	few	CSARAMGLVGDEQFF
TRBJ2-5	TRBV12-3/TRBV12-4	few	CASSFLGAPGETQYF
TRBJ2-6	TRBV9	few	CASRKETSGANVLTF
TRBJ2-1	TRBV7-9	many	CASGPGNEQFF
TRBJ2-6	TRBV2	few	CASRAPGGFDVSGANVLTF
TRBJ2-3	TRBV5-1	many	CASSLRAGPHRNHTDTQYF
TRBJ2-5	TRBV5-1	few	CASSLEPLRGTQYF
TRBJ1-6	TRBV12-3/TRBV12-4	-	CASRHRTENSPLHF
TRBJ1-1	TRBV2	-	CASRATVSEAFF
TRBJ2-1	TRBV7-6	-	CASSELGPRDEQFF
TRBJ1-2	TRBV9	few	CASSEEGGITNYGYTF
TRBJ1-1	TRBV20-1	few	CSAPTQGHESHTEAFF
TRBJ2-1	TRBV6-1	few	CASSERGVSHEQFF
TRBJ2-7	TRBV5-1	-	CASSLDLPGDVEQYF
TRBJ1-5	TRBV28	few	CASSVGVGKIDQPQHF
TRBJ2-3	TRBV7-9	-	CASSAPGASDTQYF
TRBJ2-7	TRBV20-1	few	CSARDTSGRLLSYEQYF
TRBJ2-4	TRBV20-1	few	CSARDTPGVVKNIQYF
TRBJ1-1	TRBV29-1	-	CSARRGGVNTEAFF
TRBJ2-1	TRBV5-1	-	CASSFLGGDPYNEQFF
TRBJ2-3	TRBV7-9	few	CASSLFAGEVGDTQYF
TRBJ1-2	TRBV7-3	few	CASSLRGQAGYTF
TRBJ1-6	TRBV28	few	CASSLWGTSENSPLHF
TRBJ2-3	TRBV7-9	-	CASSWLAGELGADTQYF
TRBJ1-5	TRBV20-1	many	CSLLPGAISNQPQHF
TRBJ2-1	TRBV29-1	many	CSEQLSDRGQFF
TRBJ1-2	TRBV4-2	few	CASSQDGVGYTF
TRBJ2-2	TRBV20-1	few	CSARRRTSGTGTGELFF
TRBJ2-1	TRBV5-1	few	CASLSSGSSYNEQFF
TRBJ2-7	TRBV20-1	-	CSAKDRAYGQYF